This T cell receptor (beta chain) was obtained from a study of post-analysis software for immune sequencing data. Study outcomes and limitations: A handful of TRBV segments were significantly more frequent in patients than in controls. TRBV5-6, TRBV5-1 and TRBV20-1 were among these segments. The authors found that F measure strongly co-clustered same-batch samples.

TCR beta cDNA libraries included unique molecular identifiers. TCRdb fed the PCR reads into MiXCR, producing one record per CDR3 protein. The data contain about 460,000 distinct CDR3 sequences, approximately 46% of them singletons. The CDR3 spans 13 residues. The V segment lost 3 bases and the J segment 2 bases; nucleotides outside the gene matches: 1. The germline V gene encodes CDR1 GTSNPN and CDR2 SVGIG (reference sequence). Comment on this clonotype: Its target is not known.

Input material: blood. The receptor was derived from a girl aged 5 to 17 with multiple sclerosis. This chain connects TRBV30 to TRBJ2-1; 7 nucleotides agree with TRBD2. This CDR3 reads CAWRSGTYNEQFF. For the CDR3, the DNA is TGTGCCTGGAGGAGCGGGACCTACAATGAGCAGTTCTTC.